This paragraph reports one T cell receptor beta chain. This table comes from immunoSEQ multiplex PCR, and its TCRdb copy is limited to in-frame clones, with some not included. The sample shows about 320,000 clones, around 85% of them seen only once. This study enrolled people aged about 18 to 100 from around 26 US geographic areas. In the 2 weeks before study entry, exposed participants met a COVID-19 case, which was PCR-confirmed or clinician-diagnosed. These data belong to a study of blood T cell repertoires in COVID-19. About the research overall: The United States, Italy and Spain provided the acute and convalescent COVID-19 samples. Sample material is recorded as cDNA or gDNA derived from T cells, B-cell-depleted T cells, or PBMCs.

The CDR3 runs 15 residues. V lost 7 bases and J lost 1; bases outside the gene matches: 10. Germline V gene lookup returns CDR1 MNHEY and CDR2 SVGAGI. What was sequenced was PBMCs or T cells enriched from blood (not recorded which). This rearrangement joins TRBV6-5 to TRBJ2-7; 7 nucleotides line up with TRBD1. The TCR originated in a woman under 40 who had been exposed to COVID-19. This chain's CDR3 is CASTLRGRLSYEQYF. The CDR3, as DNA: TGTGCCAGCACACTGAGGGGGCGCCTTTCCTACGAGCAGTACTTC.